This TCR beta chain was captured by sequencing in a study of T cells in Graves' hyperthyroidism and ophthalmopathy. Study in general: Peripheral blood samples were taken at initial diagnosis, prior to any treatment. Study results and limitations: The blood repertoire included most of the expanded thyroid clonotypes above 0.001.

Comments on this clonotype: Its antigen remains unidentified.

V lost 6 bases and J lost 5; bases outside the gene matches: 8. There are 14 residues in the CDR3. Looked up from germline, CDR1 is MNHNS and CDR2 is SASEGT. Authors of the study amplified TCR beta CDR3 regions from RNA transcripts. The HTBI primer set drove a first-round RT-PCR of the TCR CDR3. MiXCR, applied by TCRdb to the multiplex PCR reads, yields one record per CDR3 protein. The sample includes about 620,000 distinct CDR3 sequences, 15% to 20% of them seen just once. Source material for PBMCs was less than 12 ml fresh peripheral blood. The clonotype was recovered from a woman aged 25 to 39 with Graves' hyperthyroidism. The J gene is TRBJ2-5, the V gene TRBV6-1, with 8 bases aligning to TRBD1. Sequenced: blood. Written as DNA, the CDR3 is TGTGCCAGCAGGCGGGACAGGTGGAGGGAGACCCAGTACTTC. This codes for CASRRDRWRETQYF.